This T cell receptor beta chain was sequenced for a study of blood T cell repertoires in COVID-19. Study details: Whether acute or convalescent, the COVID-19 samples came from the United States, Italy and Spain.

Participants were aged about 18 to 95 years, lived in about 26 US areas, and enrolled virtually. Clinical history as reported by participants underpinned cohort assignment. Recovered status in Cohort 3 required two negative PCRs, clearance, or symptom resolution. The germline V gene has CDR1 LNHDA and CDR2 SQIVND (reference sequence). The CDR3 runs 14 residues. Trimming stripped 1 base from V and 2 bases from J, with 9 bases between. Produced via immunoSEQ multiplex PCR; TCRdb's table is partial and in-frame only. The sample records about 130,000 clones, 75% to 90% being singletons. The genes are TRBV19 and TRBJ2-7; D uncertain. The receptor was isolated from a woman aged 45-59 years who had recovered from COVID-19. Sequencing was performed on PBMCs or T cells enriched from blood (not recorded which). This chain's CDR3 is CASSIAQETYEQYF. The CDR3 DNA is TGTGCCAGTAGTATAGCGCAGGAAACCTACGAGCAGTACTTC.